This T cell receptor (beta chain) was recovered during a study of response to subunit inactivated influenza vaccine. Study-level points and caveats: There was a suggestion from the authors that each seasonal influenza vaccination recruits few new T cells.

J gave up 4 bases and V 0 bases, and 4 bases lay outside the gene matches. The CDR3 totals 15 residues. The germline gives CDR1 MDHEN, CDR2 SYDVKM. Details on this clonotype: Its antigen remains unknown.

A single record per CDR3 protein comes from TCRdb applying MiXCR to the RT-PCR reads. Counted here are under 800,000 distinct CDR3 sequences, roughly 13% occurring once; the ten biggest clones make up around 7%. Sequencing used PBMCs from blood, obtained less than 15 days before vaccination. The clonotype was recovered from a man between 50 and 59 years old who received an inactivated influenza vaccine. The chain joins TRBV28 to TRBJ2-3, with 7 positions matching TRBD2. Here the CDR3 reads CASSLWTSPSDTQYF. CDR3 in DNA: TGTGCCAGCAGTTTATGGACTAGCCCTTCAGATACGCAGTATTTT.